This T cell receptor (beta chain) originates from a study of identical twins. Study outcomes and limitations: Because invariant MAIT and iNKT cells could be present, zero-insertion analyses could be partly confounded. Surplus twin overlap in beta out-of-frame sequences was less pronounced. Abundant cord blood beta clonotypes carried fewer insertions; memory repertoires showed none.

Germline V gene data show CDR1 as SGHAT and CDR2 as FQDESV (reference sequence). Trimming took 4 bases from V and 0 from J; bases not matched to a gene: 16. This CDR3 contains 22 residues. MiXCR, run by TCRdb on the 5' RACE reads, gives a single entry per CDR3 protein. Of 1.5 million to 2 million distinct CDR3 sequences listed, about 32% are singletons. In its sample, this clonotype was seen a few times. No antigen is known for it. Everyone who gave samples was a healthy Caucasian. The clonotype was recovered from a newborn girl in good health. Sequencing used cord blood. The rearrangement uses TRBV11-1 and TRBJ2-4; TRBD2 matches 15 bases. CDR3 amino acids: CASSSTPGTSGRTALAKNIQYF. CDR3 DNA sequence: TGTGCCAGCAGCTCCACCCCCGGGACTAGCGGGAGGACTGCCCTAGCCAAAAACATTCAGTACTTC.